This T cell receptor (beta chain) was documented in a study of blood T cells in healthy people across ages. The authors ran a second PCR of 7 to 11 cycles using a sample-barcoded 5' primer and a J-beta primer mix. MiXCR was run by TCRdb on the 5' RACE reads, yielding one entry per CDR3 protein. Among about 510,000 distinct CDR3 sequences listed, 27% were seen once. This clonotype was counted between two and nine times. The antigen remains undetermined. Study-level findings and limits: In older individuals, TCR beta diversity per million T cells was lower, falling roughly linearly with age.

The CDR3 has 17 residues. With 3 bases clipped from V and 6 bases from J, the junction kept 15 bases outside the gene matches. This sample also belongs to another study, concerning T cells of mothers and their children. From that report: Donation was provided by three healthy Caucasian mothers along with their six children. Amplification in the second PCR used the M1S primer, which added sample barcodes and 2-4 random nucleotides.

The gene calls are TRBV12-3 or TRBV12-4 and TRBJ1-1, with 8 bases fitting TRBD1. The sequence came from a boy between 2 and 10 years old in good health. The sequenced sample was blood. The CDR3 coding sequence is TGTGCCAGCAGTTTGGGGTTTCAGGGGGCGCGAATAGCTGAAGCTTTCTTT. Its translation is CASSLGFQGARIAEAFF.